These 10 T cell receptor beta chains share one sample of origin, sequenced in a study of T cell responses to AZD1222 COVID-19 vaccine. Repertoires were generated with immunoSEQ multiplex PCR, while TCRdb's copy carries only in-frame clones and drops some. The table lists some 150,000 clones, roughly 90% of them singletons. The sample consisted of peripheral blood, taken 28 days after the second AZD1222 dose. The receptors originated from an adult who received the AZD1222 COVID-19 vaccine.

This chain links TRBV15 with TRBJ2-5; 9 bases align to TRBD2. There are 16 residues in the CDR3. Germline lookup yields CDR1 LNHNV and CDR2 YYDKDF (reference sequence). The junction had 6 bases not matched to a gene; V was cut back by 3 bases and J by 1 base. CDR3 nucleotides: TGTGCCACCAGCAGTCAACGAGCGGGAGGCCAAGAGACCCAGTACTTC. Its translation: CATSSQRAGGQETQYF.

V and J are TRBV3-1 (or the pseudogene TRBV3-2) and TRBJ2-1, with 7 bases identical to TRBD2. With V trimmed by 0 bases and J by 4 bases, 3 bases remained unmatched. The length of the CDR3 is 15 residues. Germline V gene lookup returns CDR1 LGHDT and CDR2 YNNKEL (reference sequence). The CDR3 region has the DNA TGTGCCAGCAGCCAAGACCAGGGACTATACAATGAGCAGTTCTTC. This translates into CASSQDQGLYNEQFF.

This clone showed up just a few times. This chain uses TRBV7-9 with TRBJ2-7, with unresolved D. The CDR3 has 13 residues. Germline V gives CDR1 SEHNR, CDR2 FQNEAQ (reference sequence). Trimming took 5 bases from V and 5 from J, leaving 13 bases between them. As DNA, the CDR3 is TGTGCCAGCAGCGTCCTAACTTCCCACGAGCAGTACTTC. It codes for CASSVLTSHEQYF.

V is TRBV7-9 and J is TRBJ1-4, with D uncertain. CDR1 and CDR2 (germline): SEHNR, FQNEAQ (reference sequence). The ends were cut back, 2 bases at V and 6 bases at J, with 19 bases in the middle. This CDR3 has 17 amino acids. The CDR3 region has the DNA TGTGCCAGCAGCTTACCCGGAGGAGGGCGCGGTTATGAAAAACTGTTTTTT. Protein: CASSLPGGGRGYEKLFF.

CDR3 loop: CASSLRFPSEITGELFF. The CDR3 DNA is TGTGCCAGCAGCTTAAGGTTCCCGTCCGAGATCACCGGGGAGCTGTTTTTT. The V call is TRBV7-9, the J call TRBJ2-2; D gene uncertain. Trimming removed 2 bases at V and 4 bases at J, with 17 bases between. The CDR3 runs to 17 residues. The V gene's germline CDR1 is SEHNR and CDR2 FQNEAQ (reference sequence).

As regards this clone: The junction and the germline gene differ at one end; a read error may be behind it. The gene calls are TRBV7-7 and TRBJ2-1; 7 bases fit TRBD1. This CDR3 is built from 16 residues. Germline CDR1 is SSHAT and CDR2 is FNYEAQ (reference sequence). In DNA form, the CDR3 reads TGTGCTAGCAGCCCCAGGGCAGGGGGAAACTACAATGAGCAGTTCTTC. Its protein is CASSPRAGGNYNEQFF.

The chain employs TRBV24-1 and TRBJ2-5; the match to TRBD1 covers 9 bases. V lost 7 bases to trimming and J lost 3 bases; unmatched junction nucleotides: 5. CDR1 KGHDR and CDR2 SFDVKD come from the germline V gene. This CDR3 spans 14 amino acids. The CDR3 DNA is TGTGCCACCAGCAACAGGGGGCGAGAAGAGACCCAGTACTTC. Translating gives CATSNRGREETQYF.

The chain uses TRBV2 and TRBJ2-5; D gene ambiguous. Germline CDR1 and CDR2: SNHLY and FYNNEI. Deletions cut 6 bases from V and 11 bases from J, with 13 bases between. This CDR3 spans 11 amino acids. The CDR3 DNA is TGTGCCAGCAGCAGCTACAGCCCGCAGTACTTC. It specifies CASSSYSPQYF. Full variable domain (remainder filled in from reference TRBV2 and TRBJ2-5): EPEVTQTPSHQVTQMGQEVILRCVPISNHLYFYWYRQILGQKVEFLVSFYNNEISEKSEIFDDQFSVERPDGSNFTLKIRSTKLEDSAMYFCASSSYSPQYFGPGTRLLVL.

This chain joins TRBV24-1 and TRBJ1-5, with unresolved D. V gave up 4 bases and J gave up 6 bases, with 18 bases separating them. The germline CDR1 and CDR2 sequences are KGHDR and SFDVKD. This CDR3 is built from 16 residues. CDR3 protein: CATSDLKGRAGQPQHF. In nucleotides, the CDR3 is TGTGCCACCAGTGACCTAAAAGGAAGGGCCGGTCAGCCCCAGCATTTT.

The chain employs TRBV19 and TRBJ1-2, with 7 bases lining up with TRBD1. The trim removed 7 bases at V and 8 bases at J, leaving 7 bases unmatched. Per the germline V gene, CDR1 is LNHDA and CDR2 is SQIVND (reference sequence). The CDR3 has 12 amino acids. CDR3 coding DNA: TGTGCCAGTAACCCAGGGGGACGGGGCTACACCTTC. It yields the protein CASNPGGRGYTF.